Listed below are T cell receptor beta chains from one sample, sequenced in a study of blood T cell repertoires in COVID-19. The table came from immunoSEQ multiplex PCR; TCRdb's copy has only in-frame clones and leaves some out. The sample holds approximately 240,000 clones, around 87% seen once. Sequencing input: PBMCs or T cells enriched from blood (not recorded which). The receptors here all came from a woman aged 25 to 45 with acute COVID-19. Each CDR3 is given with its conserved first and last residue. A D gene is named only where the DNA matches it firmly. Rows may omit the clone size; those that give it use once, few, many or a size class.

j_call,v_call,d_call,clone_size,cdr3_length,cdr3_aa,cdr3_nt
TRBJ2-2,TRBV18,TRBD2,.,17,CASSPSLAGGVNGELFF,TGTGCCAGCTCACCAAGCCTAGCGGGAGGAGTTAACGGGGAGCTGTTTTTT
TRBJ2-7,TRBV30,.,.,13,CAWSEGGAYEQYF,TGTGCCTGGAGTGAAGGAGGAGCCTACGAGCAGTACTTC
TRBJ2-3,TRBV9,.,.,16,CASSGWAAGHTDTQYF,TGTGCCAGCAGCGGCTGGGCGGCAGGACACACAGATACGCAGTATTTT
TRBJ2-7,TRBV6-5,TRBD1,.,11,CASSPGGEQYF,TGTGCCAGCAGTCCAGGGGGCGAGCAGTACTTC
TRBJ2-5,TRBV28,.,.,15,CASSFDSLPGGTQYF,TGTGCCAGCAGTTTCGACAGCCTTCCCGGTGGGACCCAGTACTTC
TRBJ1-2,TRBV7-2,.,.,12,CASSQRTYGYTF,TGTGCCAGCAGCCAAAGAACTTATGGCTACACCTTC
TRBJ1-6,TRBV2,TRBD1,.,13,CASSEGTGTPLHF,TGTGCCAGCAGTGAGGGGACAGGGACACCCCTCCACTTT
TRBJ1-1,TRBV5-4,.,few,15,CASSLPRQTNTEAFF,TGTGCCAGCAGCTTGCCGCGACAAACCAACACTGAAGCTTTCTTT
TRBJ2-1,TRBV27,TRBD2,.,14,CASRASGGYNEQFF,TGTGCCAGCAGGGCTAGCGGGGGATACAATGAGCAGTTCTTC
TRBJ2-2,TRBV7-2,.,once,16,CASSFTPTRRTGELFF,TGTGCCAGCAGCTTTACACCCACTAGGCGCACCGGGGAGCTGTTTTTT
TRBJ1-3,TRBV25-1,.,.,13,CASSPISGNTIYF,TGTGCCAGCAGCCCGATAAGCGGAAACACCATATATTTT
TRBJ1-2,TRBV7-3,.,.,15,CASSPHGSGRYGYTF,TGTGCCAGCAGCCCCCACGGTTCAGGGCGCTATGGCTACACCTTC
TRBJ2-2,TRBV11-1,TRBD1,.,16,CASSSTDRGRTGELFF,TGTGCCAGCAGCTCGACTGACAGGGGGCGGACCGGGGAGCTGTTTTTT
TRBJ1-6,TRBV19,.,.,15,CASSFSISYNSPLHF,TGTGCCAGTAGTTTCAGTATCTCCTATAATTCACCCCTCCACTTT
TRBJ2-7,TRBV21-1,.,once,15,CASSKVGRHSYEQYF,TGTGCCAGCAGCAAAGTAGGTCGACACTCCTACGAGCAGTACTTC
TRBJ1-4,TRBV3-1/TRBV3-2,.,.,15,CASSPPQQGGEKLFF,TGTGCCAGCAGCCCGCCTCAACAGGGAGGGGAAAAACTGTTTTTT
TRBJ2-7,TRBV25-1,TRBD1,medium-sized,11,CASSPGGEQYF,TGTGCCAGCAGTCCAGGGGGCGAGCAGTACTTC
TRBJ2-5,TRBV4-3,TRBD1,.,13,CASSKTGAETQYF,TGCGCCAGCAGCAAGACAGGGGCTGAGACCCAGTACTTC
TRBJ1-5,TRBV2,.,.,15,CASNWNRDSNQPQHF,TGTGCCAGCAATTGGAACAGGGATAGCAATCAGCCCCAGCATTTT
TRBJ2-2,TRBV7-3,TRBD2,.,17,CASSQREAGATTGELFF,TGTGCCAGCAGTCAAAGAGAAGCGGGGGCCACCACCGGGGAGCTGTTTTTT
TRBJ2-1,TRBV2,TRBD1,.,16,CASRQDRSSSYNEQFF,TGTGCCAGTCGACAGGACAGGTCTAGCTCCTACAATGAGCAGTTCTTC
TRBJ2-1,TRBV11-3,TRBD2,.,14,CASSPSGRGDEQFF,TGTGCCAGCAGCCCGAGCGGGAGGGGGGATGAGCAGTTCTTC
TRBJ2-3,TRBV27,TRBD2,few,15,CASSSLLAITDTQYF,TGTGCCAGCAGTTCTTTACTAGCGATCACAGATACGCAGTATTTT
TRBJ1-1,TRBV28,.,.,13,CASSSRGNTEAFF,TGTGCCAGCAGTTCCCGGGGGAACACTGAAGCTTTCTTT
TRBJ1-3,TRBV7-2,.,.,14,CASSFTVSGNTIYF,TGTGCCAGCAGCTTTACAGTCTCTGGAAACACCATATATTTT
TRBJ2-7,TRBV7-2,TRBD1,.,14,CASSPRTGAYEQYF,TGTGCCAGCAGCCCGCGGACAGGGGCTTACGAGCAGTACTTC